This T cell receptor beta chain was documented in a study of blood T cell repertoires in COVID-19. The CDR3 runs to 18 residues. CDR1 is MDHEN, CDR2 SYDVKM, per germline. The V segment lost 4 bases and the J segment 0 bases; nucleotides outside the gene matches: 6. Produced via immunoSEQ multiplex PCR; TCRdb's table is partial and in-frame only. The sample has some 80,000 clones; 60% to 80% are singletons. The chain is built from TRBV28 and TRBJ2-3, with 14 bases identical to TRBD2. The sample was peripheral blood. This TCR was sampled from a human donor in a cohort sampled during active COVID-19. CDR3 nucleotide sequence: TGTGCCAGCAGTTCCGGGACTAGCGGGGGCGGAAGCACAGATACGCAGTATTTT. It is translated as CASSSGTSGGGSTDTQYF.